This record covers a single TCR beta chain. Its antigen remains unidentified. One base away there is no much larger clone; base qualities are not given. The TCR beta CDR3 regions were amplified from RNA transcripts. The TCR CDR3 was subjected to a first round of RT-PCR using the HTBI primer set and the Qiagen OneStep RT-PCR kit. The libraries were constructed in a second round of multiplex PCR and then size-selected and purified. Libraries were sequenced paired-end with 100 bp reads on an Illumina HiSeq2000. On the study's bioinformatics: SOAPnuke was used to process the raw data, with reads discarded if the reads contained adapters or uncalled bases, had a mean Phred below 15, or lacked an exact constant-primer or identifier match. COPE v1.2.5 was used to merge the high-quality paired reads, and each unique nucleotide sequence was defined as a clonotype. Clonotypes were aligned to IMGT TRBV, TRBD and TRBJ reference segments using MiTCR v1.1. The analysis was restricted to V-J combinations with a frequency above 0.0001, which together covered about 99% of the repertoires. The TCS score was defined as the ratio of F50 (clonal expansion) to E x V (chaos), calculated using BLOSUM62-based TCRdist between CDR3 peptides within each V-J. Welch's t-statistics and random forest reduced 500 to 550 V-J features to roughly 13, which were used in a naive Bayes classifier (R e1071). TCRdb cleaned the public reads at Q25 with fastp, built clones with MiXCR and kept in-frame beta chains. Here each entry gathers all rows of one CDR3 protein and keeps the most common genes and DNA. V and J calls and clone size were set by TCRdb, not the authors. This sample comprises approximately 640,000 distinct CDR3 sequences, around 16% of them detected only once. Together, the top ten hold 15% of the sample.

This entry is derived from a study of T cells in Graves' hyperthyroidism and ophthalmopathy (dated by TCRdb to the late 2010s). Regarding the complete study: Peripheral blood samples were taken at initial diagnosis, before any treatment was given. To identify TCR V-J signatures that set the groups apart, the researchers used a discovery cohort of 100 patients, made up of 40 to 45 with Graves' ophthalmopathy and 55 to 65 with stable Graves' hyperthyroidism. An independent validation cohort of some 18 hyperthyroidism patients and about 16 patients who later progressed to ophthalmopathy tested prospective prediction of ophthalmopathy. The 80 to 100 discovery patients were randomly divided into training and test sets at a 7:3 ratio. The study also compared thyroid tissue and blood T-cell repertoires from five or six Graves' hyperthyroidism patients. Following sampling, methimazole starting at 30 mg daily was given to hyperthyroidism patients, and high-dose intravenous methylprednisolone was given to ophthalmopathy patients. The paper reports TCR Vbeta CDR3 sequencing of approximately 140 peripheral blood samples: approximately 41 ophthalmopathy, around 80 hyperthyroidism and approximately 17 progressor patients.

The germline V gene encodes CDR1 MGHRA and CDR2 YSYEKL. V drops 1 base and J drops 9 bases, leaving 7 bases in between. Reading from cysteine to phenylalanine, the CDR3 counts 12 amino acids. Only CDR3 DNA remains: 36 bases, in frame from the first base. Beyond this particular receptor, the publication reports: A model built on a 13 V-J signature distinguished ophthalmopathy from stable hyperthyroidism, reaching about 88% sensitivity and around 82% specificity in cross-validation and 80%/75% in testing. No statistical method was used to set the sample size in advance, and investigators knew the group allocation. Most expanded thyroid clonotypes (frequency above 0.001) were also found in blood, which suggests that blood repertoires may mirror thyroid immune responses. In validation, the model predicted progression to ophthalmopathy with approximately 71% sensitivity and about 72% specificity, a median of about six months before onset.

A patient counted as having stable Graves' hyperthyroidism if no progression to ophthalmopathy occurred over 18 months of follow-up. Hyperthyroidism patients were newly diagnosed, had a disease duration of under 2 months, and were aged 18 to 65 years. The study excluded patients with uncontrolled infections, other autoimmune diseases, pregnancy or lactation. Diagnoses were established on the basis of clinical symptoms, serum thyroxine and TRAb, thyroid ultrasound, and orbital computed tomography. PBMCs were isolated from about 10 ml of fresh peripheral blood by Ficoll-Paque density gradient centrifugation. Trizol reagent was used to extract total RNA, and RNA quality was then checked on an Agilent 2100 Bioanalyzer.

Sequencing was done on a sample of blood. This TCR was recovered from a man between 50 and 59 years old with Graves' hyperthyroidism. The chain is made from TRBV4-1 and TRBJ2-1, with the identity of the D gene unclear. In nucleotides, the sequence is TGCGCCAGCAGCCAAGCGGGTACTGAGCAGTTCTTC. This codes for CASSQAGTEQFF.